Included here is one T cell receptor (beta chain) sequence, with context. Its antigen remains unidentified. Base qualities are not at hand, and no much larger clone is one base apart. The receptor library was made with the immunoSEQ multiplex PCR assay. The study's own analysis went as follows. To diagnose cytomegalovirus status from the catalog of TCR beta chain sequences, a statistical classification framework was built. TCRdb limited this immuneACCESS table to in-frame rearrangements with V and J called. A share of clones is missing; checked studies link under half to unresolved V genes, and the rest is unexplained. The V and J calls and clone size were taken over from that table, and D and trimming were inferred from the DNA. A total of about 120,000 clones appear in this sample, 95% to 97% of them only once. Of the sample, approximately 1.5% falls within the top ten clones. Germline trimming amounts to 8 bases on V and 9 bases on J, with 16 as the count of junction bases outside the gene matches. The CDR3 runs 15 residues from the cysteine to the phenylalanine. The sequence is cut down to CDR3 DNA, 45 bases in frame from base 1. From a lookup of the germline V gene, CDR1 and CDR2 are MDHEN and SYDVKM.

Donors formed part of the validation cohort, which comprised 120 subjects and was distinct from the first cohort of several hundred subjects. This record comes from a study of cytomegalovirus exposure and HLA in healthy donors (dated by TCRdb to about 2017). With respect to the entire study: According to a later analysis, one platform produced both the 100 to 150 validation repertoires and the 670 or so repertoires of the first cohort. The study was designed to test whether signatures of past pathogen exposure could be identified by cataloging public T cell receptors. Along with the approximately 620-subject first cohort, a separate validation cohort of over a hundred different subjects was used. To predict cytomegalovirus infection status, the study combined high-throughput TCR immunosequencing, statistical association of individual TCRs with disease status, and machine learning. Broader findings and caveats from the paper: Subsequent analysis determined that TCRs grouped into clusters in the first cohort also showed a tendency toward co-occurrence across the approximately 120 validation repertoires, and 94% of cluster scores exceeded 0. The classifier was reported to diagnose cytomegalovirus status with high specificity and sensitivity in both the original cohort and the validation cohort. While some public TCRs were present in many individuals, most TCR sequences turned up only very rarely across donors. A later analysis had no HLA typing for the validation cohort, so co-occurrence there was scored across all 130 or so repertoires. Three of the identified cytomegalovirus-associated TCR beta chains were confirmed in vitro to be specific for cytomegalovirus antigens. The authors suggested that the approach could potentially be extended to other disease states and immunological phenotypes. The study gave a list of under 200 TCR beta chains associated with cytomegalovirus.

The source material was PBMCs. The sequence links TRBV28 to TRBJ2-7, with 10 junctional bases fitting TRBD1. This TCR was sampled from a man aged 18 to 30 in good health and CMV-seronegative. The DNA sequence follows: TGTGCCAGCGAATCCGACGGACAGGGGGGCTACAGGCAGTACTTC. This encodes CASESDGQGGYRQYF.